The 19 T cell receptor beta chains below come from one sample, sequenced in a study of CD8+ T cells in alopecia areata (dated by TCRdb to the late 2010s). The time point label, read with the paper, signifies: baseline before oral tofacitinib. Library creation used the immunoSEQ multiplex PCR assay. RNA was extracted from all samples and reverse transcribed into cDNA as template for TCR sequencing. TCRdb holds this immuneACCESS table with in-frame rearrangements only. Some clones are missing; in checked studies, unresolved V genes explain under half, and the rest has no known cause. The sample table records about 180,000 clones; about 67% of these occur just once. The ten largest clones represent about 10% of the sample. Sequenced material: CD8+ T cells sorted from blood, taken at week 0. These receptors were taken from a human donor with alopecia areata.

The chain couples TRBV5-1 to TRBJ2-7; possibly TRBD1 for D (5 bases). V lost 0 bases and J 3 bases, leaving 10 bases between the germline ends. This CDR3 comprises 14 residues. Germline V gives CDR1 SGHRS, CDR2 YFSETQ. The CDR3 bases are TGCGCCAGCAGCTTGGGGACAACCTTCTACGAGCAGTACTTC. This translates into CASSLGTTFYEQYF.

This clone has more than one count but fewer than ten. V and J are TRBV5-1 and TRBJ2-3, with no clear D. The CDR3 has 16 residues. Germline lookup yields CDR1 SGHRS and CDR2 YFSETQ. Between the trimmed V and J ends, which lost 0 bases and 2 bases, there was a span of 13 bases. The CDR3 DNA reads TGCGCCAGCAGCTTGGCCCCACCTTTTAACACAGATACGCAGTATTTT. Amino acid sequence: CASSLAPPFNTDTQYF.

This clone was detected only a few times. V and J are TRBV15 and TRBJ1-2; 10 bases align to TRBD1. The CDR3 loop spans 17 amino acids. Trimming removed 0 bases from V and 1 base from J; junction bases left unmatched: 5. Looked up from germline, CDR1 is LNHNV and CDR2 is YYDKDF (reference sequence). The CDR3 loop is CATSRDRGTGVNYGYTF. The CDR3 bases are TGTGCCACCAGCAGAGATCGAGGGACAGGGGTTAACTATGGCTACACCTTC.

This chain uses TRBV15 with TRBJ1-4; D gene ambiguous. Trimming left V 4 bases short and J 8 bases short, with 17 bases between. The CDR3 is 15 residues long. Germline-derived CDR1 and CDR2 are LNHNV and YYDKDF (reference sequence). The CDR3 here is CATSKARMIREKLFF. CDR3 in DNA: TGTGCCACCAGCAAGGCCCGCATGATAAGGGAAAAACTGTTTTTT.

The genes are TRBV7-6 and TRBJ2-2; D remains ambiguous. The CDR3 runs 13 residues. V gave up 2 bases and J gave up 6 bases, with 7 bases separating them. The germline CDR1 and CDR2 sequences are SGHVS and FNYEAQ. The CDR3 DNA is TGTGCCAGCAGCTTATCTGGGGCCGGGGAGCTGTTTTTT. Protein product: CASSLSGAGELFF. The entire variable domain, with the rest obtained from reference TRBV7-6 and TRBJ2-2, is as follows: GAGVSQSPRYKVTKRGQDVALRCDPISGHVSLYWYRQALGQGPEFLTYFNYEAQQDKSGLPNDRFSAERPEGSISTLTIQRTEQRDSAMYRCASSLSGAGELFFGEGSRLTVL.

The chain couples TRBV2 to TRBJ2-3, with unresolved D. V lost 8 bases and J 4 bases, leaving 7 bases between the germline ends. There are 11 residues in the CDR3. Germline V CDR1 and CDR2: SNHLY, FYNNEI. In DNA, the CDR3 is TGTGCCAGCGTGGGTGCAGATACGCAGTATTTT. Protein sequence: CASVGADTQYF.

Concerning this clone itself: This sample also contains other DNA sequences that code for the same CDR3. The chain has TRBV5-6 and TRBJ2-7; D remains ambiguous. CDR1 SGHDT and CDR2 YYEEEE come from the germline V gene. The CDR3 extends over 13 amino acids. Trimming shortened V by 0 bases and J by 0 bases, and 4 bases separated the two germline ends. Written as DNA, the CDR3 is TGTGCCAGCAGCTTGGGTAGCTCCTACGAGCAGTACTTC. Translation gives CASSLGSSYEQYF.

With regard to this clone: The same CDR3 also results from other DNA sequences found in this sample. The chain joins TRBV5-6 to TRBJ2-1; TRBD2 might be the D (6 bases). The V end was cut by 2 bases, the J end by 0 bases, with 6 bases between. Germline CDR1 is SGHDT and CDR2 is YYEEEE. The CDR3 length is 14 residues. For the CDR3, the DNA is TGTGCCAGCAGCTTCGGGAGCTCCTACAATGAGCAGTTCTTC. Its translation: CASSFGSSYNEQFF.

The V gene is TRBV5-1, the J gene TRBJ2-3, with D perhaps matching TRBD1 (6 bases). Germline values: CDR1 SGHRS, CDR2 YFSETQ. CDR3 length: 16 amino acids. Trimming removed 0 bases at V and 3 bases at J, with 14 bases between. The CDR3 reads CASSLATGDGTDTQYF. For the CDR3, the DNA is TGCGCCAGCAGCTTGGCGACAGGTGACGGAACAGATACGCAGTATTTT.

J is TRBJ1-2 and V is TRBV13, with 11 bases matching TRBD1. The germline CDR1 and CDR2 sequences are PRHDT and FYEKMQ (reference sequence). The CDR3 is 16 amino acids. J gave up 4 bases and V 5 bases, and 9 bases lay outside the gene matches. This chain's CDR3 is CASSPGQGAEVYGYTF. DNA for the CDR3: TGTGCCAGCAGCCCCGGACAGGGGGCAGAGGTCTATGGCTACACCTTC.

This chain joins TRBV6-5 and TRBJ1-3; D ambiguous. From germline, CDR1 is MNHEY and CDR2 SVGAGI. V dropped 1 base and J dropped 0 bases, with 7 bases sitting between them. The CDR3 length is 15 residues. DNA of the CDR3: TGTGCCAGCAGTTACTTCGGGGACTCTGGAAACACCATATATTTT. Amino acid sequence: CASSYFGDSGNTIYF.

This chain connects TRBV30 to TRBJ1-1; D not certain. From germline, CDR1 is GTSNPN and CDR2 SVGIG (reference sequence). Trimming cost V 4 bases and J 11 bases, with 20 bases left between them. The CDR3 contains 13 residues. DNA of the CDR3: TGTGCCTGGACCCCTCAAACACGGATCGAGGCTTTCTTT. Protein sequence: CAWTPQTRIEAFF.

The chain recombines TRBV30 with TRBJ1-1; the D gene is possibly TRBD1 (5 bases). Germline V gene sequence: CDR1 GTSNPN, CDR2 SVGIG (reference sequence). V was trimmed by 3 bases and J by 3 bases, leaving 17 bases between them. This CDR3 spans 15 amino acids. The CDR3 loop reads CAWSKGVGRHTEAFF. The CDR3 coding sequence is TGTGCCTGGAGCAAAGGGGTAGGCCGGCACACTGAAGCTTTCTTT.

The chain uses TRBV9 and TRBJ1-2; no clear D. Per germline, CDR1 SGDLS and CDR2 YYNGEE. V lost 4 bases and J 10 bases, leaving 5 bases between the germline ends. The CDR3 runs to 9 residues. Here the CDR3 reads CASSRLYTF. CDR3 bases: TGTGCCAGCAGCCGCCTCTACACCTTC. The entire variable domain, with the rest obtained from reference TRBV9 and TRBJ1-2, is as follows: DSGVTQTPKHLITATGQRVTLRCSPRSGDLSVYWYQQSLDQGLQFLIQYYNGEERAKGNILERFSAQQFPDLHSELNLSSLELGDSALYFCASSRLYTFGSGTRLTVV.

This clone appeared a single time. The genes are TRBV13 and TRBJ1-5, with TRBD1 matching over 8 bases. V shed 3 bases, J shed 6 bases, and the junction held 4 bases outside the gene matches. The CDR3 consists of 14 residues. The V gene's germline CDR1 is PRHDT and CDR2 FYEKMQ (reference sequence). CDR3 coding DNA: TGTGCCAGCAGCTTGGGACAGGACGGTCAGCCCCAGCATTTT. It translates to CASSLGQDGQPQHF.

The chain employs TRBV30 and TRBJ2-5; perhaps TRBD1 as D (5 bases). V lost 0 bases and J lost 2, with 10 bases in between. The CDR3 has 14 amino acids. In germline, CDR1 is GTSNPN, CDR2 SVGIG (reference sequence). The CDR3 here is CAWSVYYRQETQYF. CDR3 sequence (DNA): TGTGCCTGGAGTGTATATTACAGGCAAGAGACCCAGTACTTC.

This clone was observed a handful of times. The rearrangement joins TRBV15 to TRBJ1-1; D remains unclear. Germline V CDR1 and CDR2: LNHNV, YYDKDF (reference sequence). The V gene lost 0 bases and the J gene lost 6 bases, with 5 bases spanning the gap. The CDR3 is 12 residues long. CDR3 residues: CATSRDGAEAFF. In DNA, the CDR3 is TGTGCCACCAGCAGAGATGGGGCTGAAGCTTTCTTT.

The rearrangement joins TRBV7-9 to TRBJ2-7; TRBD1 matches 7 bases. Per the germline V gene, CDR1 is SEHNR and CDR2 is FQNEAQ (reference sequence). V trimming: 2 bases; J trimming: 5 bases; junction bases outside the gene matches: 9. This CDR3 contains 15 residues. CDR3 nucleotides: TGTGCCAGCAGCTTAAGCACAGGGGTAAGCCACGAGCAGTACTTC. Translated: CASSLSTGVSHEQYF.

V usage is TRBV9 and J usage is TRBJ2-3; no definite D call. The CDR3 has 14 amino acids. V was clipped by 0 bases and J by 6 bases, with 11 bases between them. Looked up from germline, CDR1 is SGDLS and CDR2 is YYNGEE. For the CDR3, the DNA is TGTGCCAGCAGCGTAGAGGGTGCTCCGGATACGCAGTATTTT. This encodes CASSVEGAPDTQYF.